A few counts support the clone carrying this T cell receptor beta chain. The data stem from a study of shared T cell receptors in the human thymus. Assay: immunoSEQ multiplex PCR; the TCRdb copy retains only in-frame clones and omits some. The sample has approximately 580,000 clones, approximately 80% seen once. This CDR3 contains 17 residues. From germline, CDR1 is LGHNA and CDR2 YSLEER. J gave up 5 bases and V 2 bases, and 11 bases lay outside the gene matches. In addition, the sample was reused for a study of human thymus T cells. This second study says: Thymus tissue for the work was resected from patients undergoing corrective heart surgery. Related research has reported that thymic repertoires overlap highly among unrelated individuals.

The sample was thymocytes. The genes are TRBV4-3 and TRBJ2-7; 11 nucleotides line up with TRBD2. This receptor was identified in a boy in the first two years of life with a congenital heart defect. CDR3 residues: CASSQFYSGRAVHEQYF. CDR3 sequence (DNA): TGCGCCAGCAGCCAATTTTATAGCGGGAGGGCCGTCCACGAGCAGTACTTC.